A selection of T cell receptor beta chains follows, all from one sample in a study of blood T cell repertoires in COVID-19. Assay used: immunoSEQ multiplex PCR; TCRdb lists only in-frame clones, some missing. The sample holds tens of thousands of clones, approximately 87% seen once. The sequenced sample was peripheral blood. Source of these receptors: a human donor in a cohort sampled during active COVID-19. CDR3s include the opening cysteine and the closing phenylalanine or tryptophan.

TRBV19 | CASSIRSPNQPQHF
TRBV7-6 | CASSLTATQGISGNTIYF
TRBV10-1 | CASSQVEPRQREWETQYF
TRBV7-6 | CASSPDSNPSGNTIYF
TRBV11-3 | CASSPRGGPRSNTQYF
TRBV19 | CASSPGQETYNEQFF
TRBV28 | CASSSAGLAGTSTDTQYF
TRBV7-9 | CASSPAGVANTEAFF
TRBV9 | CASSVAPGTSVQETQYF
TRBV5-4 | CASSFLGGKYEQYF
TRBV7-9 | CASSLYDRNNSPLHF
TRBV7-3 | CASSGRVANTGELFF
TRBV10-2 | CASRSDTSDNDNEQFF
TRBV28 | CASREGNQPQHF
TRBV2 | CASSKTSTSGGTKSTDTQYF
TRBV28 | CASSSPRDRGYTGELFF
TRBV19 | CASSFSAGGTDTQYF
TRBV2 | CASSPGQGTAGYTF
TRBV2 | CASRGQGDQPQHF
TRBV25-1 | CASSEYSRNSPLHF
TRBV5-1 | CASSTGGGNTEAFF
TRBV9 | CASSVDGTSSYEQYF
TRBV28 | CASSLPRVFEAFF
TRBV5-1 | CASSLGQGASTDTQYF
TRBV6-1 | CASSEGGTAQPQHF
TRBV4-3 | CASSQGRTGTGNQPQHF